This T cell receptor (beta chain) was sequenced in a study of blood T cell repertoires in COVID-19. The data were produced by immunoSEQ multiplex PCR, yet TCRdb's version contains in-frame clones alone and is incomplete. The table lists tens of thousands of clones, roughly nine tenths of them singletons, with around 2.1% in the top ten. This CDR3 is built from 18 residues. Germline lookup yields CDR1 SNHLY and CDR2 FYNNEI. The V gene end was trimmed by 4 bases and the J gene end by 3 bases; junction bases not matched to a gene: 11. This clone was recorded only once. This sequence was found in a man aged 45-60 years with acute or convalescent COVID-19. The specimen was peripheral blood. The chain is built from TRBV2 and TRBJ2-2, with 10 bases lining up with TRBD1. This chain's CDR3 is CASSVPRQGARDTGELFF. CDR3 sequence (DNA): TGTGCCAGCAGTGTCCCCAGACAGGGGGCGAGGGACACCGGGGAGCTGTTTTTT.